This T cell receptor (beta chain) comes out of a study of blood T cell repertoires in COVID-19. V lost 4 bases, J lost 8 bases, and 13 bases stayed unmatched. Germline V gene lookup returns CDR1 SGHTA and CDR2 FQGNSA. CDR3 length equals 16 residues. As originally analysed: The assay estimated nucleated cells by amplifying reference gene primers. Profiling relied on immunoSEQ multiplex PCR, and the TCRdb table lists in-frame clones only, not all of them. V, J and clone size were drawn from that table, and D and trimming were deduced from the DNA. This sample has a few hundred thousand clones, with 65% to 90% found just once.

Sequenced sample: peripheral blood. The chain has TRBV7-2 and TRBJ1-4; TRBD1 agrees at 7 bases. The sequence derives from a human donor in a cohort sampled during active COVID-19. CDR3 amino acids: CASSSFRQGRKEKLFF. The CDR3 DNA follows: TGTGCCAGCAGCTCTTTTAGACAGGGCCGGAAAGAAAAACTGTTTTTT.